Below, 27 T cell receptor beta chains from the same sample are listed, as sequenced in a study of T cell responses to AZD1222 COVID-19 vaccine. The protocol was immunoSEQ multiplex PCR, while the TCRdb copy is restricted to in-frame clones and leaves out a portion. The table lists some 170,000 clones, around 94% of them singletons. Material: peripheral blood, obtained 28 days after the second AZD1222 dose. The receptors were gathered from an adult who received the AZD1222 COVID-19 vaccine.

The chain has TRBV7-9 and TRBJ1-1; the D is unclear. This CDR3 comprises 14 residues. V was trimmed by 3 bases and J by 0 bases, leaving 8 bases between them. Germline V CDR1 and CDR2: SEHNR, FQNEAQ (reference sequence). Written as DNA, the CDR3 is TGTGCCAGCAGCTTCGAGGGCCTGAACACTGAAGCTTTCTTT. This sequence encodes CASSFEGLNTEAFF.

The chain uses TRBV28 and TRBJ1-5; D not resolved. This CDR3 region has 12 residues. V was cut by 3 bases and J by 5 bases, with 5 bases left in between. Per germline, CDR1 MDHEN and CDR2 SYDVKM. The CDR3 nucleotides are TGTGCCAGCAGTTTTTTCTATCAGCCCCAGCATTTT. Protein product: CASSFFYQPQHF. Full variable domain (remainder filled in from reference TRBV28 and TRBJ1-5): DVKVTQSSRYLVKRTGEKVFLECVQDMDHENMFWYRQDPGLGLRLIYFSYDVKMKEKGDIPEGYSVSREKKERFSLILESASTNQTSMYLCASSFFYQPQHFGDGTRLSIL.

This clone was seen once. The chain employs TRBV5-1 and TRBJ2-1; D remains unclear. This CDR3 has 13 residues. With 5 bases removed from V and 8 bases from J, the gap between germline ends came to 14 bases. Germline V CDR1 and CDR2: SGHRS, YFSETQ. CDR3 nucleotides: TGCGCCAGCAGGCGACAAGGGCCCGATGAGCAGTTCTTC. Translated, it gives CASRRQGPDEQFF. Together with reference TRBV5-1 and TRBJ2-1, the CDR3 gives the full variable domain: KAGVTQTPRYLIKTRGQQVTLSCSPISGHRSVSWYQQTPGQGLQFLFEYFSETQRNKGNFPGRFSGRQFSNSRSEMNVSTLELGDSALYLCASRRQGPDEQFFGPGTRLTVL.

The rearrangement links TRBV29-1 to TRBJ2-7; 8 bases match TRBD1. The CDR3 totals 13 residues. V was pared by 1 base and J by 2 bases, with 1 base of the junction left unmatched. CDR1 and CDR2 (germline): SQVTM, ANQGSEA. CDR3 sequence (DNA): TGCAGCGTTGAAGTGACAGGGGCCTACGAGCAGTACTTC. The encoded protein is CSVEVTGAYEQYF.

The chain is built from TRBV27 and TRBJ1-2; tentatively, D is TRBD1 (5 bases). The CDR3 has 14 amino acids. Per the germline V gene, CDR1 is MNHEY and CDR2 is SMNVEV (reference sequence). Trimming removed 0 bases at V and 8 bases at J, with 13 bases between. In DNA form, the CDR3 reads TGTGCCAGCAGTTTATCTGGGACCACGATGGGCTACACCTTC. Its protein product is CASSLSGTTMGYTF.

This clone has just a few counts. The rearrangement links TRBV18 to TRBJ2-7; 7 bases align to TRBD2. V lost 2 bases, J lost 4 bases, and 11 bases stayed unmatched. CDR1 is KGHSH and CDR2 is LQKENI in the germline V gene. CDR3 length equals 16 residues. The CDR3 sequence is CASSPIPGSSGYEQYF. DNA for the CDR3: TGTGCCAGCTCACCAATACCGGGGTCTAGCGGATACGAGCAGTACTTC.

This CDR3 is CASSLQGARSGNEKLFF. DNA for the CDR3: TGTGCCAGCAGCTTGCAGGGGGCGCGTTCTGGGAATGAAAAACTGTTTTTT. The rearrangement uses TRBV5-6 and TRBJ1-4, with 8 bases aligning to TRBD1. V shed 1 base, J shed 5 bases, and the junction held 10 bases outside the gene matches. Germline V gene data show CDR1 as SGHDT and CDR2 as YYEEEE. The CDR3 totals 17 residues.

The CDR3 loop reads CASSVTVTSLTDTQYF. In nucleotides, the CDR3 is TGCGCCAGCAGTGTGACAGTAACTAGCCTCACAGATACGCAGTATTTT. The chain is built from TRBV10-2 and TRBJ2-3, with D possibly being TRBD2 (6 bases). Trimming shortened V by 4 bases and J by 2 bases, and 16 bases separated the two germline ends. Germline V gives CDR1 WSHSY, CDR2 SAAADI. There are 16 residues in the CDR3.

CDR3 residues: CASQSGSGWDTQYF. CDR3 DNA: TGCGCCAGTCAGAGCGGGTCCGGTTGGGATACGCAGTATTTT. The chain uses TRBV5-1 and TRBJ2-3; possibly TRBD2 for D (6 bases). The CDR3 consists of 14 residues. The germline gives CDR1 SGHRS, CDR2 YFSETQ. V lost 8 bases and J lost 6, with 19 bases in between.

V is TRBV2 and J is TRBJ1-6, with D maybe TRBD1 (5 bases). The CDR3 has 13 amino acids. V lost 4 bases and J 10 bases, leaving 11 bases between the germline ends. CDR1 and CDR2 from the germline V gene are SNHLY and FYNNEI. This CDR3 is CASSGDGPSPLHF. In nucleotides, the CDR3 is TGTGCCAGCAGTGGGGACGGCCCATCACCCCTCCACTTT.

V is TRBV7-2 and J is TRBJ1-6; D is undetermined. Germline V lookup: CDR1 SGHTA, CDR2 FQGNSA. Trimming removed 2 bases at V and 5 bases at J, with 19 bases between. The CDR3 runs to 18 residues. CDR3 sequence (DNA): TGTGCCAGCAGCTTAACGTCCGATCGGAGCCTGAATAATTCACCCCTCCACTTT. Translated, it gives CASSLTSDRSLNNSPLHF.

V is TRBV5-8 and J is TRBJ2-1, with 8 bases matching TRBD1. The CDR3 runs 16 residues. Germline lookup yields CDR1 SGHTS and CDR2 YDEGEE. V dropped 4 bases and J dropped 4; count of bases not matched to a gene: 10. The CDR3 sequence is CASSPGTGQIYNEQFF. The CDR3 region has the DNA TGTGCCAGCAGCCCCGGGACAGGCCAAATATACAATGAGCAGTTCTTC. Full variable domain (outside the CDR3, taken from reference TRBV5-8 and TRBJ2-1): EAGVTQSPTHLIKTRGQQATLRCSPISGHTSVYWYQQALGLGLQFLLWYDEGEERNRGNFPPRFSGRQFPNYSSELNVNALELEDSALYLCASSPGTGQIYNEQFFGPGTRLTVL.

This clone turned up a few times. This CDR3 is CASSPTGPRYEQYF. CDR3 DNA: TGTGCCAGCAGCCCTACGGGACCCCGCTACGAGCAGTACTTC. J is TRBJ2-7 and V is TRBV3-1 (or the pseudogene TRBV3-2); D is perhaps TRBD1 or TRBD2 (5 bases each). Trimming took 4 bases from V and 3 from J, leaving 13 bases between them. Germline CDR1 and CDR2: LGHDT and YNNKEL (reference sequence). This CDR3 spans 14 amino acids.

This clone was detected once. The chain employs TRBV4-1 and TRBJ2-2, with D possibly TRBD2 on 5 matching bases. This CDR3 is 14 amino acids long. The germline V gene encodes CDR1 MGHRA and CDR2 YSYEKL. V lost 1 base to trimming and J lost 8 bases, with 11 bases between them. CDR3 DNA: TGCGCCAGCAGCCAAGTTAGGACTTGGGGGGAGCTGTTTTTT. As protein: CASSQVRTWGELFF.

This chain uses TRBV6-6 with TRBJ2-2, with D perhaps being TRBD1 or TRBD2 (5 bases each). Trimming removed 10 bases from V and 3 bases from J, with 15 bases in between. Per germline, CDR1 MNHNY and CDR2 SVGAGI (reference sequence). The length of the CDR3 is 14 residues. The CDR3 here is CATRDPKDTGELFF. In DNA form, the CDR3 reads TGTGCCACCCGGGACCCCAAGGACACCGGGGAGCTGTTTTTT.

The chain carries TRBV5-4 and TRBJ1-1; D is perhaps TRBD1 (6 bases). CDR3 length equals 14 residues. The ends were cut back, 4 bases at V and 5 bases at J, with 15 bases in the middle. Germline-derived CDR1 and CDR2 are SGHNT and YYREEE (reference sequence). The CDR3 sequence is CASSPRTVQTEAFF. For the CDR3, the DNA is TGTGCCAGCAGCCCAAGGACAGTACAGACTGAAGCTTTCTTT.

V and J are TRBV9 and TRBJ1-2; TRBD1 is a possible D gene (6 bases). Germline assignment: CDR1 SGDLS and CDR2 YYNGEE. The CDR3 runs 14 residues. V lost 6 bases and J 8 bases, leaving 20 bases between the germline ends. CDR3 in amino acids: CASNTWDKGVGYTF. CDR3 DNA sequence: TGTGCCAGCAACACTTGGGACAAGGGCGTCGGCTACACCTTC.

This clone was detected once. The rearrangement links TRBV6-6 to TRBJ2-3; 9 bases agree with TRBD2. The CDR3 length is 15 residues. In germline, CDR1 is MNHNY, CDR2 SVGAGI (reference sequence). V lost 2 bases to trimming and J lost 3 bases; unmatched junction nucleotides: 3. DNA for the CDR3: TGTGCCAGCAGTTACGCGGGAGGGAAGACAGATACGCAGTATTTT. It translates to CASSYAGGKTDTQYF.

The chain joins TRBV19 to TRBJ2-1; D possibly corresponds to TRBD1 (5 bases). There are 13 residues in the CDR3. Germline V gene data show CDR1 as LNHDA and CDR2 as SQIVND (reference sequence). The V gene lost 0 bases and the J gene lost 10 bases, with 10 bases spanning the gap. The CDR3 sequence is CASSIDLRVEQFF. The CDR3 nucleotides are TGTGCCAGTAGTATAGATCTCAGGGTGGAGCAGTTCTTC.

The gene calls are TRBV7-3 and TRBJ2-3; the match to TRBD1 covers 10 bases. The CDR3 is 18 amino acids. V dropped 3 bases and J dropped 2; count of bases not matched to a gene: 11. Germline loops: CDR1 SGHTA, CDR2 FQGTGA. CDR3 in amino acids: CASSFVALGTGDTDTQYF. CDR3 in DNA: TGTGCCAGCAGCTTCGTGGCCCTCGGGACAGGGGACACAGATACGCAGTATTTT. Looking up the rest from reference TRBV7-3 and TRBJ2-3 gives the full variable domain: GAGVSQTPSNKVTEKGKYVELRCDPISGHTALYWYRQSLGQGPEFLIYFQGTGAADDSGLPNDRFFAVRPEGSVSTLKIQRTERGDSAVYLCASSFVALGTGDTDTQYFGPGTRLTVL.

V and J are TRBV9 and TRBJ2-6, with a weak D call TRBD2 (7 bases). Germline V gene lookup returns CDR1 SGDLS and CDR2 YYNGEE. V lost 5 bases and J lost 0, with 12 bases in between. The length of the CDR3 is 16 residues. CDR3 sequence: CASRAGAFSGANVLTF. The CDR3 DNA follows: TGTGCCAGCAGGGCGGGGGCCTTCTCTGGGGCCAACGTCCTGACTTTC.

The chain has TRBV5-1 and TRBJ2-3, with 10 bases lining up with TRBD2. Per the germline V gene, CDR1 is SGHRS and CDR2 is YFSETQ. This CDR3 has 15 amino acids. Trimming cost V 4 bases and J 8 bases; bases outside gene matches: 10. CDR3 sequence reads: CASSLTSGRGITQYF. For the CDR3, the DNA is TGCGCCAGCAGCCTGACTAGCGGGCGAGGAATTACGCAGTATTTT.

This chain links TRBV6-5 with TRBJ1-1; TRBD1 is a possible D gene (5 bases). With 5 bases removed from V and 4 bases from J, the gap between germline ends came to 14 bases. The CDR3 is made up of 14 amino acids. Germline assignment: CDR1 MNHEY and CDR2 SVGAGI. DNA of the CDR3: TGTGCCAGCAGTACCAGGGTAAGGAGCACTGAAGCTTTCTTT. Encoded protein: CASSTRVRSTEAFF.

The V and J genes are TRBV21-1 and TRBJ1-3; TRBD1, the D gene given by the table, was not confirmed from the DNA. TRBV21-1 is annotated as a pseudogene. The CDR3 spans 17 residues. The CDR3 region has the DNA TGTGCCAGCAGCAACGAAACCGGGACAGGGACTGGAAACACCATATATTTT. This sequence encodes CASSNETGTGTGNTIYF.

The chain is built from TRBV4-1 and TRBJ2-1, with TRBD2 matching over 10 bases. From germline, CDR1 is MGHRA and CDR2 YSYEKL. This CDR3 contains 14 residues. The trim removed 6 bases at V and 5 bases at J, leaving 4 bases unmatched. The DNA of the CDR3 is TGCGCCAGCAGGCTAGCGGGAGACGACAATGAGCAGTTCTTC. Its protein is CASRLAGDDNEQFF.

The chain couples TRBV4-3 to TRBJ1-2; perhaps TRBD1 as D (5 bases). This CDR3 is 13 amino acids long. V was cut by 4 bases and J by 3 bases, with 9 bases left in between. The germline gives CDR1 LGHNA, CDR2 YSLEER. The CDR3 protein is CASSRQTHYGYTF. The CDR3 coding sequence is TGCGCCAGCAGCCGACAGACCCACTATGGCTACACCTTC.

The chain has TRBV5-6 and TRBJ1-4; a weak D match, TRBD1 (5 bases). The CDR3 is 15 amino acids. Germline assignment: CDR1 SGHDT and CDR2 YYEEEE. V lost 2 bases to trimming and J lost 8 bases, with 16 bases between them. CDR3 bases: TGTGCCAGCAGCTTTGGCCGGGACGGAAGGGAAAAACTGTTTTTT. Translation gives CASSFGRDGREKLFF. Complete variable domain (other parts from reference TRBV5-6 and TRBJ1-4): DAGVTQSPTHLIKTRGQQVTLRCSPKSGHDTVSWYQQALGQGPQFIFQYYEEEERQRGNFPDRFSGHQFPNYSSELNVNALLLGDSALYLCASSFGRDGREKLFFGSGTQLSVL.